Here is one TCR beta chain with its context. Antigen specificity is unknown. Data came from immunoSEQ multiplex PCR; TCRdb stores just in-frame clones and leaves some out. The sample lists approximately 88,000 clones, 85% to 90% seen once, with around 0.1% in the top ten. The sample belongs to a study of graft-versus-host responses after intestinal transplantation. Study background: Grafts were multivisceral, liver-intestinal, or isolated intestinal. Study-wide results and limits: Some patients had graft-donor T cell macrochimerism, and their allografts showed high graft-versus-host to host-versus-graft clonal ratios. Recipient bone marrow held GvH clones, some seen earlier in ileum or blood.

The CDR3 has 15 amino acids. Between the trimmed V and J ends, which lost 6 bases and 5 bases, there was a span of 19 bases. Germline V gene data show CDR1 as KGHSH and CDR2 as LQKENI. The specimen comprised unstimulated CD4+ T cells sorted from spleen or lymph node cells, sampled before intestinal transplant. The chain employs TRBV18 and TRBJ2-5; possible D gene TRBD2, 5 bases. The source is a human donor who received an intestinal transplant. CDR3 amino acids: CASSPLQVTGETQYF. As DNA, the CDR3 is TGTGCCAGCTCTCCCCTTCAGGTGACGGGGGAGACCCAGTACTTC.